The 11 T cell receptor beta chains presented below share a single source sample, sequenced in a study of T cell responses to AZD1222 COVID-19 vaccine. Data came from immunoSEQ multiplex PCR; TCRdb stores just in-frame clones and leaves some out. The sample lists under 200,000 clones, roughly 94% occurring once. Here the sequenced sample was peripheral blood, taken on day 0 of AZD1222 vaccination. All receptors derive from an adult in good health.

This clone was seen only once. The chain links TRBV18 to TRBJ2-7, with D perhaps given as TRBD1 or TRBD2 (6 bases each). Germline CDR1 and CDR2: KGHSH and LQKENI. There are 14 residues in the CDR3. V dropped 5 bases and J dropped 4 bases, with 15 bases sitting between them. The CDR3 DNA follows: TGTGCCAGCTCAAAACAGAGGGGGGATTACGAGCAGTACTTC. Its translation is CASSKQRGDYEQYF. The variable domain in full, with the rest retrieved from reference TRBV18 and TRBJ2-7, is NAGVMQNPRHLVRRRGQEARLRCSPMKGHSHVYWYRQLPEEGLKFMVYLQKENIIDESGMPKERFSAEFPKEGPSILRIQQVVRGDSAAYFCASSKQRGDYEQYFGPGTRLTVT.

The J gene is TRBJ1-3, the V gene TRBV7-9; D is perhaps TRBD1 (6 bases). CDR3 length: 12 amino acids. Germline V gene sequence: CDR1 SEHNR, CDR2 FQNEAQ (reference sequence). Trimming stripped 6 bases from V and 8 bases from J, with 11 bases between. Written as DNA, the CDR3 is TGTGCCAGCAGAAAAGGGGGAGACACCATATATTTT. Its translation is CASRKGGDTIYF.

The rearrangement links TRBV30 to TRBJ1-2; D is unresolved. The CDR3 extends over 13 amino acids. Trimming cost V 0 bases and J 4 bases, with 9 bases left between them. In germline, CDR1 is GTSNPN, CDR2 SVGIG (reference sequence). CDR3: CAWSVGGIYGYTF. The CDR3 DNA sequence: TGTGCCTGGAGTGTCGGTGGGATCTATGGCTACACCTTC.

This chain uses TRBV6-5 with TRBJ1-2; TRBD1 matches 8 bases. Germline values: CDR1 MNHEY, CDR2 SVGAGI. CDR3 size: 12 residues. J was trimmed by 10 bases and V by 6 bases; bases with no gene match: 7. The CDR3 spells CASRNGQGDYTF. The DNA of the CDR3 is TGTGCCAGCAGAAATGGACAGGGAGACTACACCTTC.

The chain joins TRBV2 to TRBJ1-1; TRBD1 matches at 8 bases. V gave up 7 bases and J gave up 1 base; unmatched junction bases: 5. Germline V CDR1 and CDR2: SNHLY, FYNNEI. This CDR3 contains 14 residues. The CDR3 DNA follows: TGTGCCAGCACAATTGACAGGGGGAACACTGAAGCTTTCTTT. This sequence encodes CASTIDRGNTEAFF.

The CDR3 here is CASSLAPTGVETQYF. CDR3 in DNA: TGCGCCAGCAGCTTGGCCCCGACAGGGGTGGAGACCCAGTACTTC. V is TRBV5-1 and J is TRBJ2-5; 8 bases map to TRBD1. V dropped 0 bases and J dropped 5; count of bases not matched to a gene: 6. Germline V gives CDR1 SGHRS, CDR2 YFSETQ. The CDR3 contains 15 residues.

This clone was seen only a few times. The V and J genes are TRBV5-1 and TRBJ1-4; perhaps TRBD1 as D (5 bases). The length of the CDR3 is 15 residues. Germline CDR1 reads SGHRS; CDR2 reads YFSETQ. V was shortened by 3 bases and J by 0 bases, with 9 bases between the two germline ends. The CDR3 coding sequence is TGCGCCAGCAGCTCTGCGGGGGCAACTAATGAAAAACTGTTTTTT. It translates to CASSSAGATNEKLFF. Filled out from reference TRBV5-1 and TRBJ1-4, the complete variable domain reads KAGVTQTPRYLIKTRGQQVTLSCSPISGHRSVSWYQQTPGQGLQFLFEYFSETQRNKGNFPGRFSGRQFSNSRSEMNVSTLELGDSALYLCASSSAGATNEKLFFGSGTQLSVL.

The gene calls are TRBV4-2 and TRBJ1-2; D is unclear. This CDR3 spans 14 amino acids. Germline V gene lookup returns CDR1 LGHNA and CDR2 YNFKEQ. The V and J ends lost 4 bases and 2 bases respectively, with 11 bases between them. The CDR3 DNA follows: TGTGCCAGCAGCCTCCCCGGGGAGAACTATGGCTACACCTTC. Its protein product is CASSLPGENYGYTF.

The chain carries TRBV6-5 and TRBJ1-5, with D tentatively TRBD1 (6 bases). The CDR3 has 13 residues. Trimming removed 6 bases at V and 4 bases at J, with 10 bases between. The V gene's germline CDR1 is MNHEY and CDR2 SVGAGI. CDR3 sequence reads: CASRDSPNQPQHF. CDR3 nucleotide sequence: TGTGCCAGCAGGGACAGCCCGAATCAGCCCCAGCATTTT.

The chain employs TRBV7-8 and TRBJ1-1; the D gene is possibly TRBD1 (5 bases). The V and J ends lost 1 base and 6 bases respectively, with 12 bases between them. The CDR3 is 14 amino acids. Germline CDR1 SGHVS, CDR2 FQNEAQ. In DNA form, the CDR3 reads TGTGCCAGCAGCTTAGGGGCCAGGGAGGCTGAAGCTTTCTTT. Its translation is CASSLGAREAEAFF.

The V call is TRBV27, the J call TRBJ2-1, with D possibly called TRBD1 or TRBD2 (5 bases each). Trimming pared 6 bases from V and 4 bases from J, leaving 19 bases between. Germline CDR1 reads MNHEY; CDR2 reads SMNVEV (reference sequence). CDR3 size: 16 residues. This CDR3 is CASSPDGAGVYNEQFF. CDR3 coding DNA: TGTGCCAGCAGCCCCGACGGGGCAGGAGTTTACAATGAGCAGTTCTTC.